This is a list of T cell receptor beta chains from one sample in a study of monozygotic twins with inflammatory bowel disease. After re-calling the 5' RACE reads, TCRdb lists one entry per CDR3 protein, DNA absent. This table holds about 380,000 distinct CDR3 sequences. What was sequenced was blood. The receptors derive from a human donor with ulcerative colitis or Crohn's disease, or a healthy co-twin of an affected twin (not recorded which). Each CDR3 is given with its conserved first and last residue.

j_call v_call cdr3_aa
TRBJ2-7 TRBV20-1 CSARDPTGAAFSYEQYF
TRBJ1-1 TRBV6-2/TRBV6-3 CASSYPNRGRNTEAFF
TRBJ2-7 TRBV6-1 CASGRTAYISYEQYF
TRBJ2-1 TRBV6-2/TRBV6-3 CASRPPQGFPHNEQFF
TRBJ2-7 TRBV27 CASSGLAGGWGSYEQYF
TRBJ1-2 TRBV5-1 CASSVGTDLNYGYTF
TRBJ1-4 TRBV6-5 CASGFQGVLGEKLFF
TRBJ2-1 TRBV20-1 CSARGPSWEGVNEQFF
TRBJ1-1 TRBV7-2 CASSQQRNTEAFF
TRBJ2-3 TRBV12-3/TRBV12-4 CASSLIRALGNTQYF
TRBJ2-5 TRBV18 CASSPVPGQETQYF
TRBJ1-1 TRBV6-5 CASSYWGLEGALNTEAFF
TRBJ2-2 TRBV11-2 CASRMDRTNTGELFF
TRBJ2-7 TRBV11-2 CASSPGTGPRGFYF
TRBJ1-5 TRBV5-1 CASSLSAGGNQPQHF
TRBJ2-7 TRBV6-4 CASSDLGQATDEQYF
TRBJ1-2 TRBV6-2/TRBV6-3 CASSRDITYGYTF
TRBJ2-5 TRBV5-1 CASRGLTETQYF
TRBJ2-6 TRBV28 CASRPGGNGANVLTF
TRBJ2-2 TRBV5-1 CAHRDPNTGELFF
TRBJ2-7 TRBV4-3 CASSQDWDSSYEQYF
TRBJ2-1 TRBV7-2 CASRQFRTFHNEQFF
TRBJ2-2 TRBV10-3 CATAGTVNTGELFF
TRBJ2-7 TRBV20-1 CSARGWATNEQYF
TRBJ2-1 TRBV29-1 CSGTVISYNEQFF
TRBJ2-7 TRBV30 CAWSRKPGQNLPYEQYF
TRBJ1-5 TRBV3-1 CASSPKGANQPQHF
TRBJ1-6 TRBV12-3/TRBV12-4 CASRLSTGGLNNSPLHF
TRBJ2-1 TRBV20-1 CSASNLRGLPNEQFF
TRBJ2-2 TRBV5-1 CASSHQPGQNTGELFF
TRBJ2-1 TRBV7-9 CASSISGTFPAWEQFF
TRBJ2-2 TRBV7-2 CASSVDRESGELFF
TRBJ2-5 TRBV12-3/TRBV12-4 CASSFSPGGLAETQYF
TRBJ2-3 TRBV20-1 CSARGLAGGWSTDTQYF
TRBJ2-7 TRBV5-1 CASSWAPRDSSYEQYF
TRBJ2-3 TRBV6-2/TRBV6-3 CASSSPLGGALDTQYF
TRBJ2-7 TRBV29-1 CSAVPFGAWNEQYF